This section outlines one T cell receptor beta chain sequence together with its context. Its antigen is undetermined. Its ends do not fully match the called genes, so a read error is possible. The data are from a study of glioma-infiltrating T cells. Across the whole study: Glioblastomas were WHO grade IV, sampled at first diagnosis; low-grade were grade II. Presurgical dexamethasone in glioma patients lasted six or fewer days. Sequencing aimed for 4.5- to 10-fold coverage of about a million peripheral T cells.

Amplification of TCR alpha and beta CDR3 regions from RNA used iRepertoire nested multiplex PCR. TCRdb re-called the multiplex PCR reads through MiXCR, storing one row per CDR3 protein. This table holds about 400,000 distinct CDR3 sequences, less than 50% found once. Germline CDR1 is DFQATT and CDR2 is SNEGSKA (reference sequence). This CDR3 region has 16 residues. Study-wide findings and caveats: Non-neoplastic patients had below-expected tissue-blood divergence, while all gliomas exceeded expectation.

The sequencing input was glioma tissue, nonneoplastic brain tissue, or PBMCs (not recorded which). This clonotype was sampled from a human donor with low-grade glioma or glioblastoma, undergoing nonglioma brain surgery, or in good health (not recorded which). This chain links TRBV20-1 with TRBJ2-1; tentative D call: TRBD2 (6 bases). For the CDR3, the DNA is TGCAGTGCTAGAGGTAGAGGCGGGAACCTCTACAATGAGCAGCTCTTC. Encoded protein: CSARGRGGNLYNEQLF.